This T cell receptor (beta chain) was captured by sequencing in a study of OX40 agonist ivuxolimab in advanced cancers. About the study as a whole: The costimulatory receptor OX40 (CD134) was targeted by ivuxolimab, a fully human IgG2 agonistic monoclonal antibody. Intravenous ivuxolimab was administered to patients every 2 weeks at six dose levels: 0.01, 0.1, 0.3, 1.5, 3 and 10 mg/kg. Of the approximately 50 patients in dose escalation, about 20 had hepatocellular carcinoma, approximately 15 had melanoma, 9 had renal cell carcinoma and 9 had head and neck cancer. In the dose-escalation cohort, more than 75% of patients were male, and the mean age was approximately 60 years, with a range of roughly 23 to 85. Patients were allowed to have had prior anti-PD-1, anti-PD-L1 or anti-CTLA-4 therapy, and approximately 39% of the dose-escalation patients had been treated with checkpoint inhibitors. Partial responses were achieved by three dose-escalation patients, of whom one had hepatocellular carcinoma and two had cutaneous melanoma. The point of sequencing TCRbeta in the periphery was to test whether ivuxolimab changed TCR sequence diversity and drove clonal T-cell expansion. The paper describes the monotherapy dose-escalation part (N = 52 patients) of the phase I trial of ivuxolimab. Study-wide conclusions, independent of this receptor: The antigen specificity of the clonally expanded peripheral T cells was not determined. Low levels of normalized T-cell clonal expansion were also seen in some nonresponding patients. At doses of 0.1 to 3.0 mg/kg, clonal expansion of both CD4+ and CD8+ blood T cells was observed from baseline to week 6. On average, CD8+ T cells showed more expanded clones than CD4+ T cells after ivuxolimab. In the 0.1-3.0 mg/kg groups, partial responders had among the lowest normalized peripheral clonal expansion, particularly in CD8+ T cells.

For sequencing of the TCRbeta CDR3 region, genomic DNA was extracted from the sorted cells. The immunoSEQ Assay was used to sequence the TCRbeta CDR3 regions. TCRdb stores this immuneACCESS table with in-frame sequences only. Part of the clones is absent; in the studies checked, under half of the shortfall reflects unresolved V genes, and no reason is known for the rest. For this sample the table gives about 57,000 clones, of which 83% were detected only once. The ten largest clones represent over 3% of the sample. As to this clone: Its cognate antigen has yet to be identified. No base-level quality is on record; no much larger clone is a single base apart.

Patients with autoimmune disease history or receiving systemic immunosuppression were excluded from the trial. Peripheral blood for TCR sequencing was drawn from every dose cohort at baseline, at cycle 4 day 1 and at cycle 7 day 1. The samples were drawn from a first-in-human, open-label, multicenter phase I dose-escalation trial of ivuxolimab. The trial enrolled adults with locally advanced or metastatic head and neck squamous cell, hepatocellular, melanoma or renal cell carcinoma. Before TCR sequencing, CD4+ T cells and CD8+ T cells were sorted from peripheral blood as separate populations. From a lookup of the germline V gene, CDR1 and CDR2 are SGHRS and YFSETQ. The CDR3 runs 14 residues from the cysteine to the phenylalanine. Just the 42-base CDR3 DNA is kept, in frame starting at base 1. The V and J ends are trimmed by 0 bases and 5 bases, leaving 11 bases between them.

The sequences come from CD4+ or CD8+ T cells sorted from blood, collected in a trial of the OX40 agonist ivuxolimab. The chain employs TRBV5-1 and TRBJ1-2; the D gene is perhaps TRBD1, on 6 matching bases. This clonotype was sampled from an adult with an advanced solid tumor such as melanoma, head and neck, liver or kidney cancer. DNA sequence: TGCGCCAGCAGCTTGGGACAGGAGAGGTATGGCTACACCTTC. This encodes CASSLGQERYGYTF.